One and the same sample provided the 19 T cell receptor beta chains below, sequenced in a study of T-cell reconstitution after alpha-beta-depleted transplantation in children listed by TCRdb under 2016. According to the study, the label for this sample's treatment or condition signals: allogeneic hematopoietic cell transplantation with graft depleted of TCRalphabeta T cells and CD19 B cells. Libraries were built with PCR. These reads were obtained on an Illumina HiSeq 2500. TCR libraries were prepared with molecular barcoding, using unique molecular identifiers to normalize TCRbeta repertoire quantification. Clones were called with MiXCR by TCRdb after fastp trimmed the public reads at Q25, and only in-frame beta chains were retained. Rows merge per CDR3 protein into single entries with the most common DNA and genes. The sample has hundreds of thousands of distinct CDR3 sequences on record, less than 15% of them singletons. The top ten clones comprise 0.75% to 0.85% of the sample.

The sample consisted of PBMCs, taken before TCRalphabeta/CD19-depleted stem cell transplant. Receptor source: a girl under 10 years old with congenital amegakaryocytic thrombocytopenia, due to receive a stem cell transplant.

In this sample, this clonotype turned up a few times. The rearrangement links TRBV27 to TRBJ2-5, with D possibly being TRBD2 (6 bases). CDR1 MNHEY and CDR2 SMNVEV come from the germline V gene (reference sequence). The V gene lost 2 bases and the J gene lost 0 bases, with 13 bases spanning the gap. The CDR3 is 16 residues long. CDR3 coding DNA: TGTGCCAGCAGTTTACTTAGCGGAGCGTACCAAGAGACCCAGTACTTC. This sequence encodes CASSLLSGAYQETQYF.

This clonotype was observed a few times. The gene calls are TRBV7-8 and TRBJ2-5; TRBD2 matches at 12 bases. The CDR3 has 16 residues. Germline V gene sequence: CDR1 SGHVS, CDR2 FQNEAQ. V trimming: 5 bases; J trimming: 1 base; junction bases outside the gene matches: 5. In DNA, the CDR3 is TGTGCCAGCAGCCCCAGGACTAGCGGGGCCCAAGAGACCCAGTACTTC. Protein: CASSPRTSGAQETQYF.

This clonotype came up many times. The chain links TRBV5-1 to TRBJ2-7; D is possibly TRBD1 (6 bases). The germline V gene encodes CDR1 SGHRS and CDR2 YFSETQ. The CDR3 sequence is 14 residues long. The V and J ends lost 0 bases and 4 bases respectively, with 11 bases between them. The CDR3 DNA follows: TGCGCCAGCAGCTTGGCCCTCGGACAGTACGAGCAGTACTTC. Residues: CASSLALGQYEQYF.

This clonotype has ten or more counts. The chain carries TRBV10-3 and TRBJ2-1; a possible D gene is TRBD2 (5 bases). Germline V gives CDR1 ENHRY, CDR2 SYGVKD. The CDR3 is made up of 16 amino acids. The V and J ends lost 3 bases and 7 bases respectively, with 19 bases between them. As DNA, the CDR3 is TGTGCCATCAGTGATTCTAGGAGGCCCAAATCTAATGAGCAGTTCTTC. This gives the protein CAISDSRRPKSNEQFF.

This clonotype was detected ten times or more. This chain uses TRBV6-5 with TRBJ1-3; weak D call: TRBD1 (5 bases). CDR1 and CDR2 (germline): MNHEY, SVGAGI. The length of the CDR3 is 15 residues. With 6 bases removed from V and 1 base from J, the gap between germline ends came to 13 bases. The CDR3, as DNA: TGTGCCAGCAGGCCGTACAGGTCGTCTGGAAACACCATATATTTT. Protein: CASRPYRSSGNTIYF.

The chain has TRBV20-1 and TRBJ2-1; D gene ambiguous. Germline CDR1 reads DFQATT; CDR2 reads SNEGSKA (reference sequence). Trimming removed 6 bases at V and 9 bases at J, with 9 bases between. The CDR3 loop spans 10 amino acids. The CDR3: CSALVSEQFF. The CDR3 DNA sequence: TGCAGTGCCTTAGTCTCTGAGCAGTTCTTC.

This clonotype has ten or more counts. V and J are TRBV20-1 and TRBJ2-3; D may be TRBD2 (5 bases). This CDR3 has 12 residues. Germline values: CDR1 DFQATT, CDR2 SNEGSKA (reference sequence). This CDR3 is CTPERFTDTQYF. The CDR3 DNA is TGCACCCCAGAGCGGTTCACAGATACGCAGTATTTT.

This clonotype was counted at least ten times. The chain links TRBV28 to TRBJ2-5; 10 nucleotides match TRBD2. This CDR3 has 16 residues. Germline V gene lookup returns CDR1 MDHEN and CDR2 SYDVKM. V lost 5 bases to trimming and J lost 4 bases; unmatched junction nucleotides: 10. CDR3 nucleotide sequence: TGTGCCAGCAGTGGTGCATTTGCTAGCGGGAGAGAGACCCAGTACTTC. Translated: CASSGAFASGRETQYF.

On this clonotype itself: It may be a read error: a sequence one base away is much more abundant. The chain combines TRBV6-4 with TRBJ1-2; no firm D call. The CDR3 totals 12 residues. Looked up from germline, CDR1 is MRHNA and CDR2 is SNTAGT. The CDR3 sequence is CASKRLAYGYSF. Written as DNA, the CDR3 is TGTGCCAGCAAGCGACTAGCCTATGGCTACAGCTTC.

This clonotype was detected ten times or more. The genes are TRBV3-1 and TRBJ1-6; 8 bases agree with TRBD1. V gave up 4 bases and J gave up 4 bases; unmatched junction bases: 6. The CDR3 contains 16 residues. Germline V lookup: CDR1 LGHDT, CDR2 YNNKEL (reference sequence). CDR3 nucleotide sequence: TGTGCCAGCAGCCCACGGGACAGGATTTATAATTCACCCCTCCACTTT. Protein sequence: CASSPRDRIYNSPLHF.

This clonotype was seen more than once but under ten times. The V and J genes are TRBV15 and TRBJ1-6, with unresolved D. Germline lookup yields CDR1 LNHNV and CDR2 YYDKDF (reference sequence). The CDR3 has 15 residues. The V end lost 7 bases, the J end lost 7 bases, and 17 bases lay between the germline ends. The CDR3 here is CATTALGQRNSPLHF. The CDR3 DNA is TGTGCCACCACCGCTTTAGGGCAGCGAAATTCACCCCTCCACTTT.

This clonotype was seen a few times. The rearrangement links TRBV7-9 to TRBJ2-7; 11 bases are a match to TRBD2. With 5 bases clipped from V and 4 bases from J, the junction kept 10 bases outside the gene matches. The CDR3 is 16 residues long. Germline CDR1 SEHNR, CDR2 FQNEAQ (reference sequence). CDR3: CASSRSAGTSGYEQYF. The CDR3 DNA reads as TGTGCCAGCAGCCGATCTGCCGGGACTAGCGGTTACGAGCAGTACTTC.

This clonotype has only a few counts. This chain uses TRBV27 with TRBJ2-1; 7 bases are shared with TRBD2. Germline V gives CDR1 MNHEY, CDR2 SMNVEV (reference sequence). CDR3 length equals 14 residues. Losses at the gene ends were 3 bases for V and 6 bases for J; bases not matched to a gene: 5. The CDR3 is CASSLGSGGNEQFF. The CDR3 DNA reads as TGTGCCAGCAGTTTGGGGTCGGGAGGCAATGAGCAGTTCTTC.

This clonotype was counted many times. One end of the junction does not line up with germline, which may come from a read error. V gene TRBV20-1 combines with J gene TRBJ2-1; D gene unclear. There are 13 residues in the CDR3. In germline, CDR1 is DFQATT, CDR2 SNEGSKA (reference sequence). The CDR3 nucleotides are TGCAGTGCTAGAACGCGACTTAGGAATGAGCAGCTCTTC. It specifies CSARTRLRNEQLF.

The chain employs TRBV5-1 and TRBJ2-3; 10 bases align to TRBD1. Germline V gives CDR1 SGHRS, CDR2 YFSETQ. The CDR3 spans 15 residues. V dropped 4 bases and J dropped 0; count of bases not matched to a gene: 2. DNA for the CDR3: TGCGCCAGCAGCATGGGACAGGGGAGCACAGATACGCAGTATTTT. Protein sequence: CASSMGQGSTDTQYF.

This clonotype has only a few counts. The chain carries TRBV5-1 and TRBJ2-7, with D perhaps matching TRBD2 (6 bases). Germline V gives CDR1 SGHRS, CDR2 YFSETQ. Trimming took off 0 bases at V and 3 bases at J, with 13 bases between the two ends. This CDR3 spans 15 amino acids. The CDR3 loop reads CASSLDGGINYEQYF. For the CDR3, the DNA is TGCGCCAGCAGCTTGGATGGCGGGATTAACTACGAGCAGTACTTC.

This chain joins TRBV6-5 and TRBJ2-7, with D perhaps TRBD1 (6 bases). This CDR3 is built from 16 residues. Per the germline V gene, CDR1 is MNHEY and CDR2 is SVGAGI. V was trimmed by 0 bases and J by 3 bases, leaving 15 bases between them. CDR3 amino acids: CASSYSIQGSNYEQYF. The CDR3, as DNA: TGTGCCAGCAGTTACTCGATACAGGGCTCTAACTACGAGCAGTACTTC.

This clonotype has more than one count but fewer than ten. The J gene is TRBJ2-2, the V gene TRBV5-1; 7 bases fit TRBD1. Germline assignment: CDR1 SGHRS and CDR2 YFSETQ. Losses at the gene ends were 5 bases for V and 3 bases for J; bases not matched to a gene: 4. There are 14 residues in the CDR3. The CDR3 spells CASRKTGDTGELFF. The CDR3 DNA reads TGCGCCAGCAGGAAAACAGGGGACACCGGGGAGCTGTTTTTT. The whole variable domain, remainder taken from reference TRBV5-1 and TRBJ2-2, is KAGVTQTPRYLIKTRGQQVTLSCSPISGHRSVSWYQQTPGQGLQFLFEYFSETQRNKGNFPGRFSGRQFSNSRSEMNVSTLELGDSALYLCASRKTGDTGELFFGEGSRLTVL.

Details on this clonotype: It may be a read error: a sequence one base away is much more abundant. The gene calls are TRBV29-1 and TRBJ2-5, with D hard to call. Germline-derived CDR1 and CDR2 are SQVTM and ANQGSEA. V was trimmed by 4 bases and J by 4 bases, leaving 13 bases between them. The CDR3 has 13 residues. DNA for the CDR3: TGCAGCGTTGTTGCAGCGCTTCCAGAGACCCAGTACTTC. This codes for CSVVAALPETQYF.